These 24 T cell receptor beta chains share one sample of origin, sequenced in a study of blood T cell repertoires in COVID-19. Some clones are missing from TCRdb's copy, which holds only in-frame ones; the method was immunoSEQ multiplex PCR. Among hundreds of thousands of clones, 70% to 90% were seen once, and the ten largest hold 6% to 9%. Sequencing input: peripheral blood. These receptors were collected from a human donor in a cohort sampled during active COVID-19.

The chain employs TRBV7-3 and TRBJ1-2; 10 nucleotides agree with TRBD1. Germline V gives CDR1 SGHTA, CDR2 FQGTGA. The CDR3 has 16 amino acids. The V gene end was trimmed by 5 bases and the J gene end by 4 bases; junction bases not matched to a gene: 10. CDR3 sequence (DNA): TGTGCCAGCAGCATAAAACCGGGACAGGGGTCCTATGGCTACACCTTC. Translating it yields CASSIKPGQGSYGYTF.

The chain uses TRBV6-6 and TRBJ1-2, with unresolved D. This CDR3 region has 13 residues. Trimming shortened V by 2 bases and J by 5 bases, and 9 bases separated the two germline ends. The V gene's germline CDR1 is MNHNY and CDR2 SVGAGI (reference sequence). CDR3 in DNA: TGTGCCAGCAGTTACGTGCAGTTTTATGGCTACACCTTC. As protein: CASSYVQFYGYTF.

CDR3 residues: CASSPLGQGNTEAFF. Written as DNA, the CDR3 is TGTGCCAGCAGCCCCTTAGGACAGGGAAACACTGAAGCTTTCTTT. V is TRBV9 and J is TRBJ1-1, with TRBD1 identical over 8 bases. CDR1 is SGDLS, CDR2 YYNGEE, per germline. V shed 4 bases, J shed 2 bases, and the junction held 7 bases outside the gene matches. CDR3 length equals 15 residues.

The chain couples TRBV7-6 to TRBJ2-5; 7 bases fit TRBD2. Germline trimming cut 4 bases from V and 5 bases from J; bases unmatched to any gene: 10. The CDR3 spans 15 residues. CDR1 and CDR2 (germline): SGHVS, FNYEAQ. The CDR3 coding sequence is TGTGCCAGCAGCTCCCGGACTAGTAGATGGGAGACCCAGTACTTC. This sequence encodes CASSSRTSRWETQYF.

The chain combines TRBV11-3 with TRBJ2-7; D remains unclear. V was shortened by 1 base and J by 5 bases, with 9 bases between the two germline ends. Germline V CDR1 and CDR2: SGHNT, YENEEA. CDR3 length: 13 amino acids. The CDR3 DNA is TGTGCCAGCAGCTTAGGCGGCAGCGACGAGCAGTACTTC. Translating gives CASSLGGSDEQYF.

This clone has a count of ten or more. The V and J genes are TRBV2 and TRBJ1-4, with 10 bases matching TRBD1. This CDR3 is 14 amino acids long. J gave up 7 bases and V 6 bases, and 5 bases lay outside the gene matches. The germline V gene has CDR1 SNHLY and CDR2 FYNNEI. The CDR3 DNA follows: TGTGCCAGCAGGAGACAGGGGGCAGGTGAAAAACTGTTTTTT. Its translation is CASRRQGAGEKLFF.

The CDR3 is CASSLWGGQEKLFF. The CDR3 region has the DNA TGTGCCAGCAGCTTGTGGGGGGGTCAAGAAAAACTGTTTTTT. V is TRBV5-6 and J is TRBJ1-4; TRBD1 might be the D (5 bases). The germline V gene has CDR1 SGHDT and CDR2 YYEEEE. The CDR3 runs 14 residues. V lost 1 base, J lost 8 bases, and 12 bases lay in between.

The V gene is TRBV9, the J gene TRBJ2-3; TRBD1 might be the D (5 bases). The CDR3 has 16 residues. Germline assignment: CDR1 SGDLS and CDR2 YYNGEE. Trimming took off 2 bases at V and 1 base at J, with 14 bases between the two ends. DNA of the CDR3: TGTGCCAGCAGCGTGGAAGGGGCGCTAGGCACAGATACGCAGTATTTT. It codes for CASSVEGALGTDTQYF.

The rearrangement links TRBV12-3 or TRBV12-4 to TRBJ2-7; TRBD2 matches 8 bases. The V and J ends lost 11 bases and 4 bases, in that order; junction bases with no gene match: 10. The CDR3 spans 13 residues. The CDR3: CASTGTSLYEQYF. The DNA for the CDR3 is TGTGCCTCCACCGGGACTAGTCTTTACGAGCAGTACTTC.

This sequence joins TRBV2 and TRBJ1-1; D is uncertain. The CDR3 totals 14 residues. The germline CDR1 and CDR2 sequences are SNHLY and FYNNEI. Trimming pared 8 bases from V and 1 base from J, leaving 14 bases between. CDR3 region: CASFFLGENTEAFF. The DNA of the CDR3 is TGTGCCAGCTTCTTTCTGGGAGAGAACACTGAAGCTTTCTTT.

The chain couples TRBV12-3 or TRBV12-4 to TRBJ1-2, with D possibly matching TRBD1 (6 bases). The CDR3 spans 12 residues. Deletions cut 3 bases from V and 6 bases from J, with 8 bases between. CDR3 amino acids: CASSFGGDGYTF. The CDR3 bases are TGTGCCAGCAGTTTTGGGGGCGATGGCTACACCTTC.

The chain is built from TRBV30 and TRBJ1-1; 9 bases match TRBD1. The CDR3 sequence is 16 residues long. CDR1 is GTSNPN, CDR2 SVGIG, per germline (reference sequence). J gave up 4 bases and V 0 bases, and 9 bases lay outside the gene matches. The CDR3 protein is CAWSVPAGTGSTEAFF. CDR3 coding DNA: TGTGCCTGGAGTGTACCCGCCGGGACAGGGAGCACTGAAGCTTTCTTT.

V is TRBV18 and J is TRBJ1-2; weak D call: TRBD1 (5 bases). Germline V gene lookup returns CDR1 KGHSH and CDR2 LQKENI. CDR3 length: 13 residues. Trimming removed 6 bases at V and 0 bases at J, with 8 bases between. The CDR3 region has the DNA TGTGCCAGCTCGCCGACAGCTAACTATGGCTACACCTTC. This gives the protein CASSPTANYGYTF.

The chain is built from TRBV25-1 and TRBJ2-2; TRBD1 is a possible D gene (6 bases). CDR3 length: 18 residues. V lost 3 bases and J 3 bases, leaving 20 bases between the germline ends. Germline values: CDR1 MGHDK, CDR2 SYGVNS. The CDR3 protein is CASSDPRGTLDYTGELFF. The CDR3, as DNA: TGTGCCAGCAGTGATCCAAGGGGGACCTTAGATTACACCGGGGAGCTGTTTTTT.

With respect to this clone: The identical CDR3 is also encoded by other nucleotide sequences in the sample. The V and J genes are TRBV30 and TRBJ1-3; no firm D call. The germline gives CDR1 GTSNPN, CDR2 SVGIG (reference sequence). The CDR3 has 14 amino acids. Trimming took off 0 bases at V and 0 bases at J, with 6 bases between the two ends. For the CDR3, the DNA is TGTGCCTGGAGTGTTTCGGGCTCTGGAAACACCATATATTTT. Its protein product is CAWSVSGSGNTIYF.

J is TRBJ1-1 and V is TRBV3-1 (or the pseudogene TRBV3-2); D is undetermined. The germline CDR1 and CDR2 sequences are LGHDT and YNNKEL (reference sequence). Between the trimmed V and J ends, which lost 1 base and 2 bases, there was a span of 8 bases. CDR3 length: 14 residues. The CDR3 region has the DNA TGTGCCAGCAGCCAAGGGGAGGGAAACACTGAAGCTTTCTTT. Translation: CASSQGEGNTEAFF.

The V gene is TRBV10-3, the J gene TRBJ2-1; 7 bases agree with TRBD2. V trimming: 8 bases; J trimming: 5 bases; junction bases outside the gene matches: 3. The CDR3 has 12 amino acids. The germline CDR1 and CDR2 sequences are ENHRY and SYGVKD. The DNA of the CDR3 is TGTGCCATCGGGGGGGGGAACAATGAGCAGTTCTTC. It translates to CAIGGGNNEQFF.

The CDR3 DNA reads TGTGCCAGCAGGGTCCCCGGACAGGGAAGAGCTTTCTTT. Its protein product is CASRVPGQGRAFF. The chain links TRBV27 to TRBJ1-1; 8 bases are a match to TRBD1. This CDR3 comprises 13 residues. Germline values: CDR1 MNHEY, CDR2 SMNVEV (reference sequence). J lost 10 bases, V lost 6 bases, and 10 bases had no gene match.

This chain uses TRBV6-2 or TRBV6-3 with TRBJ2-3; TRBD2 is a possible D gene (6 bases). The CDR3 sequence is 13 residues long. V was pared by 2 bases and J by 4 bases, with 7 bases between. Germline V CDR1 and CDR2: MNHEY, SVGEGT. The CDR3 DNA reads TGTGCCAGCAGTTACGCGGGGCCAGATACGCAGTATTTT. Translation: CASSYAGPDTQYF.

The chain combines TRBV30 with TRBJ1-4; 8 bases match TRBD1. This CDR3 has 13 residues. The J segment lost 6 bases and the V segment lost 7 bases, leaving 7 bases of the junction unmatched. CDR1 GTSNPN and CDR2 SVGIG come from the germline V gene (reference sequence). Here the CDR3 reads CASSGGADEKLFF. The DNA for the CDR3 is TGTGCCTCCTCAGGGGGCGCGGATGAAAAACTGTTTTTT.

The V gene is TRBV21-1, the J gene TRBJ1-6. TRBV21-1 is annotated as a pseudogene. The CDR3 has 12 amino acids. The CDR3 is CASSKDYSPLHF. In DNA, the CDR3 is TGTGCCAGCAGCAAGGACTATTCACCCCTCCACTTT.

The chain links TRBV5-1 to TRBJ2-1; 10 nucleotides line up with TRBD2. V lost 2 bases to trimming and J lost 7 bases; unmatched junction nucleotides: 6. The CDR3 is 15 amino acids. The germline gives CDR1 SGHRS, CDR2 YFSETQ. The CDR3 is CASSLERGGSNEQFF. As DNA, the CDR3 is TGCGCCAGCAGCTTAGAGCGGGGGGGCTCGAATGAGCAGTTCTTC.

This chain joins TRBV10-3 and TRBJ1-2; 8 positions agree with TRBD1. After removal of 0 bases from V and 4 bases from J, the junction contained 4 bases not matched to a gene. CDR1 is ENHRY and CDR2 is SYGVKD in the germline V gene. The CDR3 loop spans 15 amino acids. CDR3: CAISESTGEFYGYTF. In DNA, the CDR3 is TGTGCCATCAGTGAGTCGACAGGGGAATTCTATGGCTACACCTTC.

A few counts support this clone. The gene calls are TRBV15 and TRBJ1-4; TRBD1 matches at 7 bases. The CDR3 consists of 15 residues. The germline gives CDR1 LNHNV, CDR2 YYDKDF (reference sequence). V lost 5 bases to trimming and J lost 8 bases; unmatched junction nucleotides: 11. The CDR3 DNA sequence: TGTGCCACCAGCGGGACAGACAGGGCAGGGGAAAAACTGTTTTTT. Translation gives CATSGTDRAGEKLFF.